This passage covers 18 T cell receptor beta chains from one sample sequenced in a study of cytomegalovirus exposure and HLA in healthy donors. 13 Jbeta primers and 60 Vbeta primers were used for the PCR. Sequenced by immunoSEQ multiplex PCR; TCRdb stores in-frame clones only, minus some. The sample lists about 52,000 clones, around 52% occurring once. The sample consisted of PBMCs. The receptor source for this set is a human donor in good health.

The chain joins TRBV5-6 to TRBJ1-3, with TRBD1 matching over 9 bases. V dropped 4 bases and J dropped 5; count of bases not matched to a gene: 10. This CDR3 has 16 residues. From germline, CDR1 is SGHDT and CDR2 YYEEEE. CDR3 coding DNA: TGTGCCAGCAGCCGGGTCCGACAGGGGGTCCGAAACACCATATATTTT. Protein: CASSRVRQGVRNTIYF.

The chain joins TRBV29-1 to TRBJ1-5; 8 bases match TRBD1. The germline gives CDR1 SQVTM, CDR2 ANQGSEA. This CDR3 has 13 residues. Trimming at V came to 8 bases and at J to 3 bases, leaving 6 bases not matched to a gene. CDR3 coding DNA: TGCAGCATACAGGGGGACTACAATCAGCCCCAGCATTTT. As protein: CSIQGDYNQPQHF.

This clone was picked up a small number of times. This chain joins TRBV2 and TRBJ1-4, with 9 positions matching TRBD1. The CDR3 loop spans 15 amino acids. After removal of 7 bases from V and 5 bases from J, the junction contained 8 bases not matched to a gene. Germline V gene data show CDR1 as SNHLY and CDR2 as FYNNEI. CDR3 in amino acids: CASNRGGTGNEKLFF. DNA for the CDR3: TGTGCCAGCAACCGCGGGGGGACAGGGAATGAAAAACTGTTTTTT.

The chain recombines TRBV5-5 with TRBJ1-2; possibly TRBD1 for D (6 bases). Trimming shortened V by 4 bases and J by 0 bases, and 10 bases separated the two germline ends. Germline V gives CDR1 SGHKS, CDR2 YYEKEE (reference sequence). This CDR3 contains 14 residues. Here the CDR3 DNA reads TGTGCCAGCAGCGCCGGGACACCTAACTATGGCTACACCTTC. This translates into CASSAGTPNYGYTF.

This sequence joins TRBV29-1 and TRBJ1-5; D might be TRBD1 (6 bases). CDR3 size: 12 residues. V gave up 7 bases and J gave up 3 bases, with 10 bases separating them. Germline loops: CDR1 SQVTM, CDR2 ANQGSEA. The CDR3 loop is CSAGDTNQPQHF. DNA of the CDR3: TGCAGCGCTGGGGACACCAATCAGCCCCAGCATTTT.

The chain combines TRBV5-4 with TRBJ1-6, with D possibly TRBD1 on 5 matching bases. Germline assignment: CDR1 SGHNT and CDR2 YYREEE (reference sequence). V shed 4 bases and J shed 9 bases, with 17 bases lying between them. The CDR3 is 15 residues long. In nucleotides, the CDR3 is TGTGCCAGCAGCACGACCCAGGGTGTCGGTTCACCCCTCCACTTT. Its protein product is CASSTTQGVGSPLHF.

The chain recombines TRBV29-1 with TRBJ2-6; TRBD2 is a possible D gene (5 bases). Germline loops: CDR1 SQVTM, CDR2 ANQGSEA. The ends were cut back, 7 bases at V and 0 bases at J, with 10 bases in the middle. The CDR3 has 14 amino acids. CDR3 in amino acids: CSATGISGANVLTF. Here the CDR3 DNA reads TGCAGCGCGACGGGGATCTCTGGGGCCAACGTCCTGACTTTC.

This clone was recorded a few times. V usage is TRBV7-3 and J usage is TRBJ2-1; D uncertain. This CDR3 is built from 14 residues. V was shortened by 4 bases and J by 2 bases, with 9 bases between the two germline ends. CDR1 SGHTA and CDR2 FQGTGA come from the germline V gene. CDR3 sequence: CASSSDMTYNEQFF. The CDR3 DNA reads TGTGCCAGCAGCTCCGACATGACCTACAATGAGCAGTTCTTC.

This chain uses TRBV5-1 with TRBJ2-1; 7 bases map to TRBD1. Germline trimming cut 5 bases from V and 6 bases from J; bases unmatched to any gene: 11. Per the germline V gene, CDR1 is SGHRS and CDR2 is YFSETQ. The CDR3 covers 15 residues. The CDR3 DNA follows: TGCGCCAGCAGTTCCGGGACAGCTCGCTCCAATGAGCAGTTCTTC. Protein sequence: CASSSGTARSNEQFF.

The chain couples TRBV6-1 to TRBJ1-1; D is unclear. Between the trimmed V and J ends, which lost 0 bases and 12 bases, there was a span of 14 bases. Germline CDR1 is MNHNS and CDR2 is SASEGT. CDR3 length: 13 amino acids. CDR3 DNA sequence: TGTGCCAGCAGTGAAGCCACGTGGGGAGGAACTTTCTTT. Protein sequence: CASSEATWGGTFF.

V gene TRBV2 combines with J gene TRBJ1-4; 7 positions match TRBD1. The CDR3 is 13 amino acids. V dropped 10 bases and J dropped 8; count of bases not matched to a gene: 10. The germline V gene has CDR1 SNHLY and CDR2 FYNNEI. For the CDR3, the DNA is TGTGCCATTGCCGGGACAGACTCCGAAAAACTGTTTTTT. It encodes CAIAGTDSEKLFF.

The chain links TRBV4-1 to TRBJ2-6; D is possibly TRBD2 (6 bases). CDR1 is MGHRA, CDR2 YSYEKL, per germline. CDR3 length: 17 residues. V was clipped by 1 base and J by 2 bases, with 12 bases between them. This CDR3 reads CASSQVGGGTGANVLTF. The CDR3 DNA is TGCGCCAGCAGCCAAGTGGGGGGAGGAACTGGGGCCAACGTCCTGACTTTC.

The table lists this clone with a few counts. The J gene is TRBJ1-2, the V gene TRBV5-1; TRBD1 is a possible D gene (5 bases). The germline V gene has CDR1 SGHRS and CDR2 YFSETQ. This CDR3 contains 13 residues. V was trimmed by 4 bases and J by 3 bases, leaving 10 bases between them. CDR3 loop: CASSPTEYYGYTF. CDR3 nucleotides: TGCGCCAGCAGCCCGACAGAATACTATGGCTACACCTTC.

The CDR3 bases are TGTGCCTGGACCCCGGGATTGAACACCGGGGAGCTGTTTTTT. Protein sequence: CAWTPGLNTGELFF. The rearrangement joins TRBV30 to TRBJ2-2, with D possibly matching TRBD2 (5 bases). Germline assignment: CDR1 GTSNPN and CDR2 SVGIG (reference sequence). V was clipped by 4 bases and J by 1 base, with 10 bases between them. This CDR3 contains 14 residues. The complete variable domain, with remaining parts taken from reference TRBV30 and TRBJ2-2, reads SQTIHQWPATLVQPVGSPLSLECTVEGTSNPNLYWYRQAAGRGLQLLFYSVGIGQISSEVPQNLSASRPQDRQFILSSKKLLLSDSGFYLCAWTPGLNTGELFFGEGSRLTVL.

The J gene is TRBJ2-1, the V gene TRBV19; 13 positions agree with TRBD2. In germline, CDR1 is LNHDA, CDR2 SQIVND (reference sequence). Unmatched junction bases numbered 7, after V lost 9 bases and J lost 8 bases. The CDR3 has 14 amino acids. CDR3 in amino acids: CASTLTSGGYEQFF. CDR3 DNA: TGTGCCAGCACCCTGACTAGCGGGGGGTATGAGCAGTTCTTC.

The V call is TRBV19, the J call TRBJ1-1; TRBD1 agrees at 7 bases. The germline CDR1 and CDR2 sequences are LNHDA and SQIVND (reference sequence). This CDR3 spans 12 amino acids. J gave up 8 bases and V 1 base, and 1 base lay outside the gene matches. DNA for the CDR3: TGTGCCAGTAGTATAGGGGGACAGGAAGCTTTCTTT. Protein product: CASSIGGQEAFF.

The rearrangement links TRBV6-1 to TRBJ2-5; D unresolved. Germline values: CDR1 MNHNS, CDR2 SASEGT. The CDR3 is made up of 13 amino acids. Trimming removed 7 bases at V and 4 bases at J, with 13 bases between. CDR3 region: CASTETSPETQYF. DNA of the CDR3: TGTGCCAGCACCGAGACATCTCCAGAGACCCAGTACTTC.

The rearrangement uses TRBV14 and TRBJ2-7; D is uncertain. V was cut by 0 bases and J by 7 bases, with 4 bases left in between. The CDR3 is 11 residues long. Germline CDR1 SGHDN, CDR2 FVKESK. CDR3 sequence (DNA): TGTGCCAGCAGCCAAGAATTAGAGCAGTACTTC. Encoded protein: CASSQELEQYF.